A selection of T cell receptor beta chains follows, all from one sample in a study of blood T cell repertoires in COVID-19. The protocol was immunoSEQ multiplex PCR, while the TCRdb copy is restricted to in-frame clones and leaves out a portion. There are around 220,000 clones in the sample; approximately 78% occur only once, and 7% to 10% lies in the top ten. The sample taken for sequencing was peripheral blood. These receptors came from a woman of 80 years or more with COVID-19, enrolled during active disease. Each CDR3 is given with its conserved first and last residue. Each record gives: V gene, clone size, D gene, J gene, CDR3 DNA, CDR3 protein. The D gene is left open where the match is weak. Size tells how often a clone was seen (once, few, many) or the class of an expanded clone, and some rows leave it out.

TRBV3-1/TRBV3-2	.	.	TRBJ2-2	TGTGCCAGCCGCCGGAGGACCGGGGAGCTGTTTTTT	CASRRRTGELFF
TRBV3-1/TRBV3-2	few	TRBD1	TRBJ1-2	TGTGCCAGCAGCCCGCCCCCCGGGACAGCACGCTATGGCTACACCTTC	CASSPPPGTARYGYTF
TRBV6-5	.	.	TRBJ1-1	TGTGCCAGCAGGGGGATCCTCGGGATGAACACTGAAGCTTTCTTT	CASRGILGMNTEAFF
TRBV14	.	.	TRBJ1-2	TGTGCCAGCAGACCTCAGGGGAACTATGGCTACACCTTC	CASRPQGNYGYTF
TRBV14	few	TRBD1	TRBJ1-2	TGTGCCAGCAGCCCACAGGACAGGGGATGGTATGGCTACACCTTC	CASSPQDRGWYGYTF
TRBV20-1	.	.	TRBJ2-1	TGCAGTGCTAGTCAGGTCCAAGGTGGCTACAATGAGCAGTTCTTC	CSASQVQGGYNEQFF
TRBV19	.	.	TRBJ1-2	TGTGCCAGTAGTATCACAGAAGCCTATGGCTACACCTTC	CASSITEAYGYTF
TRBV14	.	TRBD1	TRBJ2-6	TGTGCCAGCAGCCAGGCCTTGGGGACAGGGGTGGCTGGGGCCAACGTCCTGACTTTC	CASSQALGTGVAGANVLTF
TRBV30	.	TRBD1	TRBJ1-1	TGTAGTTTGGGGGACAGGTTAGAAGCTTTCTTT	CSLGDRLEAFF
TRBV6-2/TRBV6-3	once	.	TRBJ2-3	TGTGCCAGCAGTTTGTTCAGGTCCACAGATACGCAGTATTTT	CASSLFRSTDTQYF